This entry lists 31 T cell receptor beta chains sequenced from one sample in a study of T cell repertoires in cytomegalovirus infection. Via MiXCR, TCRdb re-called the reads, giving one row per CDR3 protein. The table includes roughly 630,000 distinct CDR3 sequences, 20% to 30% detected once. Sequences were obtained from CD8+ T cells from PBMCs. These receptors all stem from a human donor in good health (CMV status not recorded). Some clones in this sample may be carry-over from other donors' samples.

The V and J genes are TRBV29-1 and TRBJ2-6; 7 bases agree with TRBD1. The CDR3 is 19 residues long. V shed 4 bases, J shed 0 bases, and the junction held 15 bases outside the gene matches. Germline CDR1 SQVTM, CDR2 ANQGSEA. The CDR3 nucleotides are TGCAGCGTTGTGGTCCATGAACAGGGGATCTACTCTGGGGCCAACGTCCTGACTTTC. Protein sequence: CSVVVHEQGIYSGANVLTF.

This clonotype was seen a handful of times. V usage is TRBV27 and J usage is TRBJ2-2; 11 positions agree with TRBD2. From germline, CDR1 is MNHEY and CDR2 SMNVEV (reference sequence). V lost 0 bases, J lost 5 bases, and 5 bases stayed unmatched. The CDR3 consists of 17 residues. The CDR3 reads CASSLSSGGARTGELFF. As DNA, the CDR3 is TGTGCCAGCAGTTTATCTAGCGGGGGGGCCCGAACCGGGGAGCTGTTTTTT.

V and J are TRBV6-5 and TRBJ2-1; possible D gene TRBD2, 5 bases. From germline, CDR1 is MNHEY and CDR2 SVGAGI. The CDR3 has 13 amino acids. Trimming stripped 7 bases from V and 5 bases from J, with 12 bases between. CDR3 loop: CASKASPNNEQFF. DNA for the CDR3: TGTGCCAGCAAGGCTAGCCCGAACAATGAGCAGTTCTTC.

This clonotype was seen a handful of times. The V and J genes are TRBV2 and TRBJ2-7; D remains ambiguous. The CDR3 covers 13 residues. CDR1 is SNHLY and CDR2 is FYNNEI in the germline V gene. Trimming pared 4 bases from V and 5 bases from J, leaving 12 bases between. For the CDR3, the DNA is TGTGCCAGCAGTGTATGGCGAGCTGACGAGCAGTACTTC. This sequence encodes CASSVWRADEQYF.

The rearrangement uses TRBV7-9 and TRBJ2-3; 7 nucleotides align to TRBD2. The CDR3 is 17 residues long. Trimming at V came to 4 bases and at J to 2 bases, leaving 12 bases not matched to a gene. From germline, CDR1 is SEHNR and CDR2 FQNEAQ (reference sequence). The CDR3: CASSSPLGLYSTDTQYF. CDR3 nucleotides: TGTGCCAGCAGCTCCCCTCTGGGACTATACTCCACAGATACGCAGTATTTT.

The chain joins TRBV20-1 to TRBJ2-7; no clear D. The CDR3 consists of 10 residues. The V end lost 5 bases, the J end lost 6 bases, and 8 bases lay between the germline ends. Germline CDR1 is DFQATT and CDR2 is SNEGSKA (reference sequence). The CDR3 coding sequence is TGCAGTGCTGGAAGACTCGAGCAGTACGTC. Its protein product is CSAGRLEQYV.

Ten or more counts support this clonotype. The chain recombines TRBV12-3 or TRBV12-4 with TRBJ2-3, with unresolved D. Trimming cost V 5 bases and J 4 bases, with 7 bases left between them. CDR3 length equals 12 residues. CDR3 nucleotides: TGTGCCAGCAGTCCCGAAGCAGATACGCAGTATTTT. Its translation is CASSPEADTQYF.

The CDR3 spells CASSEGASGGYTF. CDR3 in DNA: TGTGCCAGCAGCGAAGGGGCCTCAGGCGGCTACACCTTC. The V gene is TRBV7-9, the J gene TRBJ1-2; weak D call: TRBD1 (5 bases). Germline CDR1 reads SEHNR; CDR2 reads FQNEAQ (reference sequence). The CDR3 has 13 amino acids. V lost 5 bases and J 8 bases, leaving 15 bases between the germline ends. Combining the CDR3 with reference TRBV7-9 and TRBJ1-2 gives the whole variable domain DTGVSQNPRHKITKRGQNVTFRCDPISEHNRLYWYRQTLGQGPEFLTYFQNEAQLEKSRLLSDRFSAERPKGSFSTLEIQRTEQGDSAMYLCASSEGASGGYTFGSGTRLTVV.

Concerning this clonotype itself: The junction does not match germline at one end; this may be a read error. The chain has TRBV6-5 and TRBJ1-2; TRBD1 matches at 8 bases. The CDR3 spans 14 residues. CDR1 MNHEY and CDR2 SVGAGI come from the germline V gene. The chain's CDR3 is CANSFRAGGDGYTF. The CDR3, as DNA: TGTGCCAACAGTTTCAGAGCAGGGGGCGATGGCTACACCTTC.

This clonotype was seen only a few times. The gene calls are TRBV6-5 and TRBJ2-1, with D unresolved. Germline V lookup: CDR1 MNHEY, CDR2 SVGAGI. The CDR3 runs to 16 residues. V lost 2 bases to trimming and J lost 0 bases, with 11 bases between them. The CDR3 is CASSYGLYSSYNEQFF. The CDR3 region has the DNA TGTGCCAGCAGTTACGGGCTCTACAGCTCCTACAATGAGCAGTTCTTC.

The gene calls are TRBV20-1 and TRBJ1-3; D is unclear. V was shortened by 6 bases and J by 1 base, with 13 bases between the two germline ends. Germline CDR1 DFQATT, CDR2 SNEGSKA (reference sequence). This CDR3 spans 14 amino acids. The CDR3 sequence: CSAGRVGSGNTIYF. The CDR3 DNA reads as TGCAGTGCAGGAAGGGTCGGTTCTGGAAACACCATATATTTT.

The rearrangement joins TRBV6-5 to TRBJ2-7, with D perhaps TRBD1 (5 bases). The CDR3 sequence is 18 residues long. Trimming took off 2 bases at V and 2 bases at J, with 22 bases between the two ends. Germline lookup yields CDR1 MNHEY and CDR2 SVGAGI. The DNA of the CDR3 is TGTGCCAGCAGTTACGTCCCCCACTTTGACAGCCCGACCTACGAGCAGTACTTC. It translates to CASSYVPHFDSPTYEQYF.

The V and J genes are TRBV19 and TRBJ2-1; D gene uncertain. From germline, CDR1 is LNHDA and CDR2 SQIVND (reference sequence). This CDR3 comprises 13 residues. V was shortened by 6 bases and J by 9 bases, with 15 bases between the two germline ends. The CDR3 reads CASSPSVSSEQFF. Here the CDR3 DNA reads TGTGCCAGTAGCCCTAGTGTTAGTTCTGAGCAGTTCTTC.

DNA of the CDR3: TGCAGTGCTAGCAGGACCGGACAGGGGTCCTACAATGAGCAGTTCTTC. Amino acid sequence: CSASRTGQGSYNEQFF. This rearrangement joins TRBV20-1 to TRBJ2-1; 9 bases are shared with TRBD1. The CDR3 totals 16 residues. Germline V gene data show CDR1 as DFQATT and CDR2 as SNEGSKA (reference sequence). J lost 1 base, V lost 3 bases, and 7 bases had no gene match.

In its sample, this clonotype was seen a few times. The chain has TRBV5-6 and TRBJ1-6; tentative D call: TRBD1 (5 bases). V lost 0 bases to trimming and J lost 10 bases, with 11 bases between them. The CDR3 consists of 14 residues. Germline assignment: CDR1 SGHDT and CDR2 YYEEEE. The CDR3 is CASSLGQRGSPLHF. DNA of the CDR3: TGTGCCAGCAGCTTGGGGCAGAGGGGATCACCCCTCCACTTT.

J is TRBJ2-7 and V is TRBV12-3 or TRBV12-4, with TRBD2 as a possible D gene (6 bases). This CDR3 comprises 13 residues. Trimming took off 10 bases at V and 6 bases at J, with 19 bases between the two ends. CDR3 amino acids: CAIQSSVLSEQYF. The CDR3 DNA follows: TGTGCCATACAGTCTAGCGTTTTGTCCGAGCAGTACTTC.

This clonotype was counted ten times or more. The chain recombines TRBV10-3 with TRBJ2-7; D remains unclear. The CDR3 covers 16 residues. V lost 7 bases and J lost 5, with 24 bases in between. Germline V gene lookup returns CDR1 ENHRY and CDR2 SYGVKD. The CDR3 loop reads CAIKVRVDPVLDEQYF. CDR3 bases: TGTGCCATCAAAGTCCGGGTAGACCCCGTCTTGGACGAGCAGTACTTC.

This clonotype came up once. The V call is TRBV20-1, the J call TRBJ2-5; D perhaps matches TRBD2 (5 bases). The length of the CDR3 is 13 residues. Germline CDR1 reads DFQATT; CDR2 reads SNEGSKA (reference sequence). Trimming removed 2 bases from V and 9 bases from J, with 16 bases in between. The CDR3 spells CSARPRTARSQYF. CDR3 in DNA: TGCAGTGCTAGACCCCGGACTGCTCGCTCCCAGTACTTC.

This clonotype has only a few counts. The V and J genes are TRBV5-6 and TRBJ2-7; D possibly corresponds to TRBD1 (5 bases). The CDR3 totals 12 residues. Germline assignment: CDR1 SGHDT and CDR2 YYEEEE. The V gene lost 4 bases and the J gene lost 4 bases, with 9 bases spanning the gap. CDR3 sequence (DNA): TGTGCCAGCAGCCGCGACAGATACGAGCAGTACTTC. Protein: CASSRDRYEQYF.

This clonotype has a count of ten or more. CDR3 in amino acids: CASSETSGVLGETQYF. CDR3 coding DNA: TGTGCCAGCAGTGAAACTAGCGGAGTCTTAGGGGAGACCCAGTACTTC. The rearrangement joins TRBV6-4 to TRBJ2-5; 8 nucleotides line up with TRBD2. The junction had 11 bases not matched to a gene; V was cut back by 3 bases and J by 5 bases. The CDR3 is 16 residues long. CDR1 and CDR2 from the germline V gene are MRHNA and SNTAGT.

V usage is TRBV9 and J usage is TRBJ2-7; tentatively, D is TRBD1 (5 bases). The CDR3 loop spans 14 amino acids. Germline CDR1 is SGDLS and CDR2 is YYNGEE. The V end was cut by 4 bases, the J end by 6 bases, with 17 bases between. The CDR3 DNA sequence: TGTGCCAGCAGCCCCCGTTCAGGGTACAGCGAGCAGTACGTC. Amino acid sequence: CASSPRSGYSEQYV.

This clonotype appeared a few times. The chain carries TRBV7-7 and TRBJ2-3, with 9 bases that match TRBD2. Germline V gives CDR1 SSHAT, CDR2 FNYEAQ (reference sequence). This CDR3 is 15 amino acids long. The CDR3 spells CASSIAGASTDTQYF. CDR3 DNA: TGTGCTAGCTCTATAGCGGGAGCTAGCACAGATACGCAGTATTTT.

This chain links TRBV7-9 with TRBJ1-1; D may be TRBD1 (6 bases). V lost 6 bases and J 0 bases, leaving 14 bases between the germline ends. Germline CDR1 and CDR2: SEHNR and FQNEAQ (reference sequence). The CDR3 covers 15 residues. CDR3 sequence: CASSAGDIMNTEAFF. In DNA form, the CDR3 reads TGTGCCAGCAGTGCCGGGGACATCATGAACACTGAAGCTTTCTTT.

This clonotype occurred many times. The chain links TRBV7-3 to TRBJ2-4; unclear D gene. Germline V gene sequence: CDR1 SGHTA, CDR2 FQGTGA. Trimming stripped 2 bases from V and 0 bases from J, with 5 bases between. This CDR3 has 14 amino acids. As DNA, the CDR3 is TGTGCCAGCAGCTTATCAGTAGCCAAAAACATTCAGTACTTC. It specifies CASSLSVAKNIQYF.

V is TRBV7-9 and J is TRBJ1-2; the D is unclear. Germline CDR1 SEHNR, CDR2 FQNEAQ (reference sequence). V was cut by 4 bases and J by 8 bases, with 20 bases left in between. This CDR3 is 15 amino acids long. The CDR3 coding sequence is TGTGCCAGCAGCTCTAGCGAGTGGGGTCCGTGGGGCTACACCTTC. Protein product: CASSSSEWGPWGYTF.

CDR3 loop: CASTHSTGKQSSYEQYV. CDR3 DNA sequence: TGTGCCAGCACCCACAGCACAGGCAAACAGAGCTCCTACGAGCAGTACGTC. The genes are TRBV3-1 and TRBJ2-7, with D possibly being TRBD1 (5 bases). Trimming took 7 bases from V and 0 from J, leaving 22 bases between them. The CDR3 totals 17 residues. CDR1 is LGHDT, CDR2 YNNKEL, per germline (reference sequence).

This clonotype was counted at least ten times. The chain joins TRBV7-2 to TRBJ2-1; D perhaps matches TRBD1 (6 bases). V was cut by 1 base and J by 2 bases, with 12 bases left in between. The CDR3 totals 16 residues. Germline V lookup: CDR1 SGHTA, CDR2 FQGNSA. The CDR3, as DNA: TGTGCCAGCAGCTTAGACAGGCAGGGGACCTACAATGAGCAGTTCTTC. Translation: CASSLDRQGTYNEQFF.

The sample holds a few counts of this clonotype. The rearrangement uses TRBV5-5 and TRBJ2-1, with D possibly matching TRBD1 (6 bases). From germline, CDR1 is SGHKS and CDR2 YYEKEE (reference sequence). The V end was cut by 4 bases, the J end by 4 bases, with 24 bases between. This CDR3 spans 18 amino acids. The CDR3 region has the DNA TGTGCCAGCAGCCCAACGTCTCCCGGGCAGGGGTTATACAATGAGCAGTTCTTC. It specifies CASSPTSPGQGLYNEQFF.

Only a few counts were recorded for this clonotype. This chain links TRBV6-1 with TRBJ1-1; D unresolved. This CDR3 has 14 residues. V dropped 5 bases and J dropped 7 bases, with 17 bases sitting between them. The germline CDR1 and CDR2 sequences are MNHNS and SASEGT. The CDR3 loop is CASSSQPIGVEAFF. The CDR3 nucleotides read TGTGCCAGCAGTTCCCAACCGATCGGGGTTGAAGCTTTCTTT.

This clonotype was recorded many times. The chain links TRBV7-6 to TRBJ1-1; TRBD1 is a possible D gene (6 bases). CDR3 length equals 14 residues. V was trimmed by 2 bases and J by 5 bases, leaving 12 bases between them. Germline V gene lookup returns CDR1 SGHVS and CDR2 FNYEAQ. CDR3 DNA sequence: TGTGCCAGCAGCTTAATGGGGGCGGGTACTGAAGCTTTCTTT. The encoded protein is CASSLMGAGTEAFF.

This clonotype was recorded only once. One end of the junction fails to match germline, which may point to a read error. The rearrangement uses TRBV3-1 and TRBJ2-4; D gene uncertain. The V gene's germline CDR1 is LGHDT and CDR2 YNNKEL (reference sequence). The CDR3 covers 16 residues. CDR3 DNA: TGTGTCAGCCTGGAAGGGCTCGTCCCGAGCAAAAACATTCAGTACTTC. Protein sequence: CVSLEGLVPSKNIQYF.